These 32 T cell receptor beta chains originate from one sample sequenced in a study of T and B cells in COVID-19 patients. From blood, roughly 220-550 ng of genomic DNA served as TRB template. TRB rearrangements were amplified by multiplex PCR with BIOMED2 TRB-A/B primers. TCRdb re-called the multiplex PCR reads through MiXCR, storing one row per CDR3 protein. This sample has about 22,000 distinct CDR3 sequences, with 25% to 30% found just once. Sample: blood. The receptors come from a human donor who had recovered from COVID-19.

The genes are TRBV19 and TRBJ1-6; 7 bases line up with TRBD1. Germline values: CDR1 LNHDA, CDR2 SQIVND (reference sequence). The CDR3 runs 17 residues. V was clipped by 0 bases and J by 2 bases; unmatched bases: 4. This chain's CDR3 is CASSIDSGTAYNSPLHF. CDR3 sequence (DNA): TGTGCCAGTAGTATAGATTCCGGGACAGCCTATAATTCACCCCTCCACTTT.

This clonotype was counted only a few times. The chain uses TRBV6-1 and TRBJ1-5; tentative D call: TRBD1 (5 bases). Per the germline V gene, CDR1 is MNHNS and CDR2 is SASEGT. The CDR3 spans 13 residues. V lost 7 bases, J lost 3 bases, and 10 bases lay in between. In DNA form, the CDR3 reads TGTGCCAGCATGACAGCGATCAATCAGCCCCAGCATTTT. It is translated as CASMTAINQPQHF.

V gene TRBV15 combines with J gene TRBJ1-2, with 8 nucleotides matching TRBD1. V gave up 6 bases and J gave up 5 bases; unmatched junction bases: 8. Germline lookup yields CDR1 LNHNV and CDR2 YYDKDF (reference sequence). This CDR3 comprises 14 residues. The CDR3 loop reads CATRTPGQEYGYTF. Written as DNA, the CDR3 is TGTGCCACCAGAACTCCGGGACAGGAATATGGCTACACCTTC.

This chain connects TRBV6-5 to TRBJ2-1; 8 bases agree with TRBD1. The CDR3 length is 15 residues. The V gene end was trimmed by 0 bases and the J gene end by 5 bases; junction bases not matched to a gene: 3. Per germline, CDR1 MNHEY and CDR2 SVGAGI. In DNA form, the CDR3 reads TGTGCCAGCAGTTACTCGTGGACAGGGAACAATGAGCAGTTCTTC. Protein product: CASSYSWTGNNEQFF.

J is TRBJ1-3 and V is TRBV13; D might be TRBD1 (6 bases). Trimming stripped 1 base from V and 1 base from J, with 17 bases between. Germline V CDR1 and CDR2: PRHDT, FYEKMQ (reference sequence). There are 18 residues in the CDR3. As DNA, the CDR3 is TGTGCCAGCAGCTTAGCTGCCCGGGACATCAATTCTGGAAACACCATATATTTT. Translation gives CASSLAARDINSGNTIYF. The variable domain in full, with the rest retrieved from reference TRBV13 and TRBJ1-3, is AAGVIQSPRHLIKEKRETATLKCYPIPRHDTVYWYQQGPGQDPQFLISFYEKMQSDKGSIPDRFSAQQFSDYHSELNMSSLELGDSALYFCASSLAARDINSGNTIYFGEGSWLTVV.

This clonotype turned up a few times. The V gene is TRBV27, the J gene TRBJ1-5, with D possibly being TRBD1 (5 bases). Trimming took off 2 bases at V and 3 bases at J, with 8 bases between the two ends. Germline CDR1 and CDR2: MNHEY and SMNVEV (reference sequence). The CDR3 totals 14 residues. The CDR3 nucleotides are TGTGCCAGCAGTTTACAGGGAGACAATCAGCCCCAGCATTTT. This encodes CASSLQGDNQPQHF.

This clonotype was found a few times. The chain recombines TRBV12-3 or TRBV12-4 with TRBJ1-5; 10 bases are a match to TRBD1. The CDR3 has 17 residues. V trimming: 3 bases; J trimming: 1 base; junction bases outside the gene matches: 6. The CDR3 protein is CASSFGTGVVSNQPQHF. CDR3 coding DNA: TGTGCCAGCAGTTTTGGGACAGGGGTTGTCAGCAATCAGCCCCAGCATTTT.

The table lists this clonotype with a few counts. The rearrangement uses TRBV18 and TRBJ1-5; no definite D call. V dropped 3 bases and J dropped 0 bases, with 9 bases sitting between them. The CDR3 runs 15 residues. In germline, CDR1 is KGHSH, CDR2 LQKENI. The CDR3 coding sequence is TGTGCCAGCTCACCCCAAGCCAATAGCAATCAGCCCCAGCATTTT. Translated, it gives CASSPQANSNQPQHF.

The V call is TRBV29-1, the J call TRBJ2-4; the match to TRBD2 covers 11 bases. Germline CDR1 and CDR2: SQVTM and ANQGSEA. Unmatched junction bases numbered 7, after V lost 0 bases and J lost 0 bases. The CDR3 is 18 amino acids. CDR3 residues: CSVEDLTSGGLAKNIQYF. CDR3 nucleotide sequence: TGCAGCGTTGAAGATTTAACTAGCGGGGGCCTAGCCAAAAACATTCAGTACTTC.

V and J are TRBV2 and TRBJ1-1, with D tentatively TRBD1 (6 bases). Germline V gene lookup returns CDR1 SNHLY and CDR2 FYNNEI. The CDR3 loop spans 14 amino acids. Deletions cut 6 bases from V and 1 base from J, with 12 bases between. CDR3 loop: CASRPDSENTEAFF. In DNA form, the CDR3 reads TGTGCCAGCAGGCCGGACAGTGAGAACACTGAAGCTTTCTTT.

This clonotype was seen a handful of times. This sequence joins TRBV12-3 or TRBV12-4 and TRBJ2-2; D possibly corresponds to TRBD1 (6 bases). The CDR3 has 15 residues. The V end lost 6 bases, the J end lost 0 bases, and 11 bases lay between the germline ends. In DNA form, the CDR3 reads TGTGCCAGCAGCTCCGGGACACCGAACACCGGGGAGCTGTTTTTT. Amino acid sequence: CASSSGTPNTGELFF.

The chain uses TRBV20-1 and TRBJ1-1, with D possibly TRBD1 on 5 matching bases. Germline V gene lookup returns CDR1 DFQATT and CDR2 SNEGSKA (reference sequence). The CDR3 loop spans 13 amino acids. Between the trimmed V and J ends, which lost 2 bases and 6 bases, there was a span of 13 bases. CDR3 nucleotide sequence: TGCAGTGCTAGATCAGTGGGACGGCCTGAAGCTTTCTTT. The encoded protein is CSARSVGRPEAFF.

The rearrangement uses TRBV12-3 or TRBV12-4 and TRBJ2-2, with TRBD2 matching over 9 bases. V lost 5 bases and J lost 1; bases outside the gene matches: 8. The CDR3 has 17 residues. The CDR3 DNA is TGTGCCAGCAGTCCCACTTGGACTAGCGAGAACACCGGGGAGCTGTTTTTT. Its protein is CASSPTWTSENTGELFF.

This rearrangement joins TRBV18 to TRBJ2-5; TRBD2 agrees at 7 bases. Losses at the gene ends were 2 bases for V and 4 bases for J; bases not matched to a gene: 13. CDR3 length equals 17 residues. Germline values: CDR1 KGHSH, CDR2 LQKENI. CDR3 DNA: TGTGCCAGCTCACCAAGAGAAAGCGGGGCCGCCGCAGAGACCCAGTACTTC. The encoded protein is CASSPRESGAAAETQYF.

The CDR3 sequence is CAWSDTYTEAFF. CDR3 DNA sequence: TGTGCCTGGAGTGACACCTACACTGAAGCTTTCTTT. The rearrangement links TRBV30 to TRBJ1-1; unclear D gene. The ends were cut back, 1 base at V and 3 bases at J, with 6 bases in the middle. This CDR3 spans 12 amino acids. Germline CDR1 and CDR2: GTSNPN and SVGIG (reference sequence).

The chain recombines TRBV27 with TRBJ1-5; D may be TRBD1 (5 bases). Trimming stripped 5 bases from V and 1 base from J, with 9 bases between. The germline V gene encodes CDR1 MNHEY and CDR2 SMNVEV (reference sequence). This CDR3 region has 14 residues. The CDR3 DNA sequence: TGTGCCAGCAGTGGGGGGTTCAGCAATCAGCCCCAGCATTTT. Its protein product is CASSGGFSNQPQHF.

The chain has TRBV7-2 and TRBJ2-3, with TRBD2 matching over 8 bases. Germline assignment: CDR1 SGHTA and CDR2 FQGNSA. V trimming: 5 bases; J trimming: 5 bases; junction bases outside the gene matches: 12. The CDR3 sequence is 16 residues long. The CDR3 region is CASSPRAHGGEDTQYF. CDR3 bases: TGTGCCAGCAGCCCCCGTGCGCACGGGGGGGAAGATACGCAGTATTTT.

This clonotype has more than one count but fewer than ten. The V gene is TRBV18, the J gene TRBJ1-6; TRBD1 matches at 9 bases. Germline V gene sequence: CDR1 KGHSH, CDR2 LQKENI. Trimming took 8 bases from V and 7 from J; bases not matched to a gene: 6. The CDR3 extends over 14 amino acids. The CDR3 reads CASTAGTGNSPLHF. CDR3 bases: TGTGCCAGCACTGCCGGGACAGGGAATTCACCCCTCCACTTT.

This clonotype came up a few times. This sequence joins TRBV6-5 and TRBJ1-5; tentative D call: TRBD1 (5 bases). V lost 5 bases, J lost 4 bases, and 18 bases lay in between. The V gene's germline CDR1 is MNHEY and CDR2 SVGAGI. This CDR3 is built from 16 residues. This CDR3 is CASSPDSAQWNQPQHF. CDR3 DNA: TGTGCCAGCAGTCCTGACAGTGCCCAGTGGAATCAGCCCCAGCATTTT.

The chain employs TRBV30 and TRBJ2-4, with TRBD2 identical over 11 bases. Germline CDR1 and CDR2: GTSNPN and SVGIG (reference sequence). The trim removed 1 base at V and 7 bases at J, leaving 6 bases unmatched. This CDR3 spans 15 amino acids. CDR3 coding DNA: TGTGCCTGGAGTGCCGAGACTAGCGGGGCCAACATTCAGTACTTC. Translation gives CAWSAETSGANIQYF. Supplemented by reference TRBV30 and TRBJ2-4, the full variable domain reads SQTIHQWPATLVQPVGSPLSLECTVEGTSNPNLYWYRQAAGRGLQLLFYSVGIGQISSEVPQNLSASRPQDRQFILSSKKLLLSDSGFYLCAWSAETSGANIQYFGAGTRLSVL.

This clonotype came up a few times. Germline is not matched at one junction end, which may reflect a read error. This CDR3 reads CAISEQREGHEQYF. The CDR3 nucleotides read TGTGCCATCAGTGAGCAGCGGGAGGGCCACGAGCAGTACTTC. The chain couples TRBV6-5 to TRBJ2-7; 10 positions agree with TRBD2. The CDR3 runs 14 residues. CDR1 is MNHEY and CDR2 is SVGAGI in the germline V gene.

Turning to this clonotype: One junction end disagrees with the germline gene, perhaps due to a read error. The chain combines TRBV11-1 with TRBJ2-1; 11 bases are shared with TRBD2. The CDR3 loop spans 14 amino acids. The germline V gene encodes CDR1 SGHAT and CDR2 FQDESV (reference sequence). The CDR3 here is CASSTSGSYDEQFF. The CDR3 nucleotides read TGTGCCAGCAGCACTAGCGGGAGCTACGATGAGCAGTTCTTC.

This clonotype appeared once. The genes are TRBV20-1 and TRBJ2-5; 8 nucleotides line up with TRBD1. This CDR3 comprises 14 residues. Losses at the gene ends were 0 bases for V and 6 bases for J; bases not matched to a gene: 6. Looked up from germline, CDR1 is DFQATT and CDR2 is SNEGSKA (reference sequence). The CDR3 region is CSARDPQGVKTQYF. DNA of the CDR3: TGCAGTGCTAGAGATCCACAGGGGGTAAAGACCCAGTACTTC.

The V gene is TRBV7-6, the J gene TRBJ2-4; a possible D gene is TRBD2 (5 bases). V was trimmed by 1 base and J by 7 bases, leaving 11 bases between them. This CDR3 spans 14 amino acids. Per germline, CDR1 SGHVS and CDR2 FNYEAQ. The CDR3 DNA is TGTGCCAGCAGCTTAGACGGGGTCGGGAACATTCAGTACTTC. Translation: CASSLDGVGNIQYF.

V gene TRBV6-5 combines with J gene TRBJ2-3; D gene uncertain. Germline loops: CDR1 MNHEY, CDR2 SVGAGI. The length of the CDR3 is 15 residues. The V and J ends lost 2 bases and 2 bases respectively, with 11 bases between them. The CDR3 DNA sequence: TGTGCCAGCAGTTACACCGCAGACCACACAGATACGCAGTATTTT. Protein: CASSYTADHTDTQYF.

This clonotype was seen a handful of times. V is TRBV5-4 and J is TRBJ2-2, with 9 bases lining up with TRBD2. Trimming cost V 4 bases and J 6 bases; bases outside gene matches: 4. In germline, CDR1 is SGHNT, CDR2 YYREEE (reference sequence). The CDR3 runs 14 residues. CDR3 in DNA: TGTGCCAGCAGCGTAGCGGGGGTATCCGGGGAGCTGTTTTTT. Its translation: CASSVAGVSGELFF.

This clonotype showed up just a few times. The chain is built from TRBV5-1 and TRBJ2-5; 9 bases agree with TRBD1. Germline V CDR1 and CDR2: SGHRS, YFSETQ. The CDR3 is 15 residues long. V trimming: 5 bases; J trimming: 4 bases; junction bases outside the gene matches: 9. CDR3 protein: CASSTGTGLSETQYF. CDR3 in DNA: TGCGCCAGCAGTACCGGGACAGGGTTGTCAGAGACCCAGTACTTC.

The CDR3: CASTLLRTGSPLHF. Written as DNA, the CDR3 is TGTGCCAGCACCTTACTAAGGACGGGTTCACCCCTCCACTTT. The V and J genes are TRBV6-5 and TRBJ1-6; D gene unclear. Germline CDR1 reads MNHEY; CDR2 reads SVGAGI. The CDR3 is 14 amino acids. Deletions cut 7 bases from V and 9 bases from J, with 16 bases between.

The J gene is TRBJ2-2, the V gene TRBV12-3 or TRBV12-4; 7 bases match TRBD1. V shed 4 bases and J 2 bases; nucleotides not matched to a gene: 4. The CDR3 is 15 residues long. The CDR3 loop is CASSSGTENTGELFF. The CDR3 DNA reads TGTGCCAGCAGTTCCGGGACAGAAAACACCGGGGAGCTGTTTTTT.

This chain uses TRBV7-2 with TRBJ2-3; possibly TRBD2 for D (5 bases). V dropped 0 bases and J dropped 2 bases, with 9 bases sitting between them. The length of the CDR3 is 15 residues. Germline-derived CDR1 and CDR2 are SGHTA and FQGNSA. This CDR3 reads CASSLALGDTDTQYF. The CDR3 DNA reads as TGTGCCAGCAGCTTAGCATTGGGAGACACAGATACGCAGTATTTT.

V and J are TRBV11-2 and TRBJ2-3; a weak D match, TRBD1 (5 bases). Germline CDR1 SGHAT, CDR2 FQNNGV. The CDR3 is made up of 14 amino acids. With 5 bases removed from V and 2 bases from J, the gap between germline ends came to 11 bases. CDR3 residues: CASSQAGHTDTQYF. The CDR3 nucleotides are TGTGCCAGCAGCCAGGCAGGACACACAGATACGCAGTATTTT.

This clonotype occurred many times. The rearrangement links TRBV19 to TRBJ1-2; D gene ambiguous. The ends were cut back, 2 bases at V and 0 bases at J, with 4 bases in the middle. This CDR3 spans 13 amino acids. Germline CDR1 is LNHDA and CDR2 is SQIVND (reference sequence). Written as DNA, the CDR3 is TGTGCCAGTAGTATACTCACTAACTATGGCTACACCTTC. Its protein product is CASSILTNYGYTF.